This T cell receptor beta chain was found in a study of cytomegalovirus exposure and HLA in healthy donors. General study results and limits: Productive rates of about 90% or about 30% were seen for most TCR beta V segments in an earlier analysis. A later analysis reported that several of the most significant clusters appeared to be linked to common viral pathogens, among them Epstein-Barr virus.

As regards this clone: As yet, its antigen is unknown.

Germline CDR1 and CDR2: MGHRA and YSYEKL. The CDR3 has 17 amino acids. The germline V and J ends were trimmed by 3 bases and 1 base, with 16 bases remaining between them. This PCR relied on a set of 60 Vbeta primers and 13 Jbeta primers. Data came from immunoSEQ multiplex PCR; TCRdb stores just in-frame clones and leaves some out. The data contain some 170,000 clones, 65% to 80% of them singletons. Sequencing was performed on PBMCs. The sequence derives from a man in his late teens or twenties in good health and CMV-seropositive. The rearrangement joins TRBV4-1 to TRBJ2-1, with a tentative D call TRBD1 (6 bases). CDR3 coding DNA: TGCGCCAGCAGCCACTTACAGGGAGTGAGTTCCTACAATGAGCAGTTCTTC. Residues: CASSHLQGVSSYNEQFF.